The 5 T cell receptor beta chains in this list originate from one sample, sequenced in a study of a mutant IDH1 vaccine in newly diagnosed glioma. Only in-frame clones appear in the TCRdb table, and some are missing; sequencing was by immunoSEQ multiplex PCR. The data contain 25,000 to 35,000 clones, roughly 90% of them singletons. For these receptors, no antigen is known. Sample time point: week 5, during vaccination. The study gave 300 ug of mutant IDH1 20-mer peptide per vaccine dose, with topical imiquimod. The sample was peripheral blood mononuclear cells (PBMCs), taken from a glioma patient whose treatment included an IDH1 peptide vaccine. These receptors were taken from a woman aged 40 to 49 with glioma. Some clones in this sample may be carry-over from other donors' samples.

J is TRBJ2-1 and V is TRBV28; the D is unclear. In germline, CDR1 is MDHEN, CDR2 SYDVKM. Trimming stripped 4 bases from V and 11 bases from J, with 12 bases between. CDR3 length: 12 residues. In DNA, the CDR3 is TGTGCCAGCAGTTCCCCGAGGCGGAAGCAGTTCTTC. This sequence encodes CASSSPRRKQFF.

The gene calls are TRBV6-5 and TRBJ2-2; the D gene is possibly TRBD1 (6 bases). Per germline, CDR1 MNHEY and CDR2 SVGAGI. Trimming cost V 4 bases and J 5 bases, with 14 bases left between them. The CDR3 spans 15 residues. The CDR3: CASSSLGAGTGELFF. CDR3 coding DNA: TGTGCCAGCAGTTCTTTGGGGGCAGGTACCGGGGAGCTGTTTTTT.

The sample holds a few counts of this clone. This chain connects TRBV4-2 to TRBJ2-1; D might be TRBD1 (5 bases). The CDR3 runs 12 residues. Germline CDR1 LGHNA, CDR2 YNFKEQ. Trimming shortened V by 0 bases and J by 8 bases, and 5 bases separated the two germline ends. The DNA of the CDR3 is TGTGCCAGCAGCCAAGACAGGGATGAGCAGTTCTTC. The encoded protein is CASSQDRDEQFF.

The gene calls are TRBV18 and TRBJ1-2; 8 nucleotides agree with TRBD1. The ends lost 6 bases at V and 2 bases at J; junction bases unmatched: 5. Germline V gene sequence: CDR1 KGHSH, CDR2 LQKENI. The CDR3 totals 14 residues. In nucleotides, the CDR3 is TGTGCCAGCTCGCAACAGGGGGAGAACTATGGCTACACCTTC. Protein product: CASSQQGENYGYTF.

The V call is TRBV10-3, the J call TRBJ2-3; 13 nucleotides agree with TRBD2. CDR1 is ENHRY, CDR2 SYGVKD, per germline. V gave up 10 bases and J gave up 3 bases; unmatched junction bases: 4. This CDR3 has 14 amino acids. This CDR3 reads CATGTSGDTDTQYF. The DNA of the CDR3 is TGTGCCACCGGGACTAGCGGGGATACAGATACGCAGTATTTT.